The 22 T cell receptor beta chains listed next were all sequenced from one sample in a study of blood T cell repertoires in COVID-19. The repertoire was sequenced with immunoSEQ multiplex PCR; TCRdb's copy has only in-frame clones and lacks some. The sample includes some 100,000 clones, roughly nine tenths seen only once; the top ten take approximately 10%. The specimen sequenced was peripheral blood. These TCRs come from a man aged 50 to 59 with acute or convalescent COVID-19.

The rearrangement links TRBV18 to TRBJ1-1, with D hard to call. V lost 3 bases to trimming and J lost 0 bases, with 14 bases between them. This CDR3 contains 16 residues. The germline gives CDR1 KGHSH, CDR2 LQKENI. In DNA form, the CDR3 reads TGTGCCAGCTCACCGGTGTCTGAGGGAATGAACACTGAAGCTTTCTTT. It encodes CASSPVSEGMNTEAFF.

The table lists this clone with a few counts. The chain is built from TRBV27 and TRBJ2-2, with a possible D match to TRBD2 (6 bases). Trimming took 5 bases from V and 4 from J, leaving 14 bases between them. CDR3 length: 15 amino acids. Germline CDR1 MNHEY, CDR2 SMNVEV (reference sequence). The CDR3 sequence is CASSPRDWSTGELFF. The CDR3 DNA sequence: TGTGCCAGCAGTCCGAGGGACTGGAGCACCGGGGAGCTGTTTTTT.

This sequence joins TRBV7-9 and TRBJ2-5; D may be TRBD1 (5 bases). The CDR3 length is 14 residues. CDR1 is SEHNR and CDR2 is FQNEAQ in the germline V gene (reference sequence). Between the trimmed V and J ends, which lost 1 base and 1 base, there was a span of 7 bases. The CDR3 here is CASSLGQTQETQYF. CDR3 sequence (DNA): TGTGCCAGCAGCTTAGGACAGACCCAAGAGACCCAGTACTTC.

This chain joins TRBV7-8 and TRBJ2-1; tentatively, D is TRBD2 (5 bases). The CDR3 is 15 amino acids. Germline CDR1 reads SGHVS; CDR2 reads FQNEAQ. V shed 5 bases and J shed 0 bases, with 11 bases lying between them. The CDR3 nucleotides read TGTGCCAGCAGCGCCCAGGACTCCTCCTACAATGAGCAGTTCTTC. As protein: CASSAQDSSYNEQFF.

The CDR3, as DNA: TGCGCCAGCAGTGAGTCGAAACAGATGCCCCAGCATTTT. This translates into CASSESKQMPQHF. The chain has TRBV10-2 and TRBJ1-5; D gene uncertain. Trimming stripped 0 bases from V and 9 bases from J, with 9 bases between. Germline V gives CDR1 WSHSY, CDR2 SAAADI. The CDR3 consists of 13 residues.

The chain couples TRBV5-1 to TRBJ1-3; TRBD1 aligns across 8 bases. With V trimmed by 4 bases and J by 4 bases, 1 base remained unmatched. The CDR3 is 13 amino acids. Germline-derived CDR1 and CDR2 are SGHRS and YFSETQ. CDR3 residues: CASSGQGGNTIYF. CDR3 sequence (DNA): TGCGCCAGCAGCGGACAGGGAGGAAACACCATATATTTT.

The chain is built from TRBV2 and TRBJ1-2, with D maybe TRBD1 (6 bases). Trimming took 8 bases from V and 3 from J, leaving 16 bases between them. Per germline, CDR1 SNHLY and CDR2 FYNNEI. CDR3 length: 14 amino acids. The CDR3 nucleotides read TGTGCCAGCGCCGCGGGGGGGGGCGACTATGGCTACACCTTC. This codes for CASAAGGGDYGYTF. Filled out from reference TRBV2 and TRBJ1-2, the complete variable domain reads EPEVTQTPSHQVTQMGQEVILRCVPISNHLYFYWYRQILGQKVEFLVSFYNNEISEKSEIFDDQFSVERPDGSNFTLKIRSTKLEDSAMYFCASAAGGGDYGYTFGSGTRLTVV.

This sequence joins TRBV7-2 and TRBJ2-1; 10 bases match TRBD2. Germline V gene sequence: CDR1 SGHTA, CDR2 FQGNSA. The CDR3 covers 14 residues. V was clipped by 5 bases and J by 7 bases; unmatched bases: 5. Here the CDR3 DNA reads TGTGCCAGCAGCACGCAGGGACTAGCGAATGAGCAGTTCTTC. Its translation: CASSTQGLANEQFF. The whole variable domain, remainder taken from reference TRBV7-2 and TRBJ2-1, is GAGVSQSPSNKVTEKGKDVELRCDPISGHTALYWYRQSLGQGLEFLIYFQGNSAPDKSGLPSDRFSAERTGGSVSTLTIQRTQQEDSAVYLCASSTQGLANEQFFGPGTRLTVL.

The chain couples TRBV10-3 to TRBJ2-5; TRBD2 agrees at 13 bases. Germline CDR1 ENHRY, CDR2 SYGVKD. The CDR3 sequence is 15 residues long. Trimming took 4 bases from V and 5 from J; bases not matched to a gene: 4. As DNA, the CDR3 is TGTGCCATCAGTGGGACTAGCGGGAGTTCGGAGACCCAGTACTTC. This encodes CAISGTSGSSETQYF.

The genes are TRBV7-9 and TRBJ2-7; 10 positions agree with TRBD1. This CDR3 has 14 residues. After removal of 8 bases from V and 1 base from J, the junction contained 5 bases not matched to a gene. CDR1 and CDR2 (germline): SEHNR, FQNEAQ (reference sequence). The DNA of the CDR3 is TGTGCCAGCCGACCGGGACAGGGGTCCTACGAGCAGTACTTC. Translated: CASRPGQGSYEQYF.

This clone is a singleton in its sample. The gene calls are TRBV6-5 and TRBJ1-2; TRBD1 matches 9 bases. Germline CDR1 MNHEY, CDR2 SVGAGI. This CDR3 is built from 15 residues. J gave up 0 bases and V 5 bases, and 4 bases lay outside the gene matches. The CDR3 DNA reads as TGTGCCAGCAGTCCTCGGACAGGGGCTAACTATGGCTACACCTTC. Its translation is CASSPRTGANYGYTF.

In DNA, the CDR3 is TGTGCCAGCAGTGAACAGGGGCCCAACTATGGCTACACCTTC. This translates into CASSEQGPNYGYTF. This chain links TRBV6-1 with TRBJ1-2; D may be TRBD1 (6 bases). There are 14 residues in the CDR3. From germline, CDR1 is MNHNS and CDR2 SASEGT. Trimming removed 2 bases from V and 2 bases from J, with 9 bases in between.

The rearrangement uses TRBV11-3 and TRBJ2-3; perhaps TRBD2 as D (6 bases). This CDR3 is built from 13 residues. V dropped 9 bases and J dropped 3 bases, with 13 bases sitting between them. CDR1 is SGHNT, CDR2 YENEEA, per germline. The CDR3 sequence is CASRGLLTDTQYF. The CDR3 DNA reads TGTGCCAGTAGGGGACTTCTTACAGATACGCAGTATTTT.

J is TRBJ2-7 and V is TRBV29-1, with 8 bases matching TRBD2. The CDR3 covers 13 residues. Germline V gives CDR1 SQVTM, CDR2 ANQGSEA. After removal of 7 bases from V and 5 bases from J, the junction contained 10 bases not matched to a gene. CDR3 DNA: TGCAGCGCGGTGCCCGGGACTAGTAACGAGCAGTACTTC. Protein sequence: CSAVPGTSNEQYF.

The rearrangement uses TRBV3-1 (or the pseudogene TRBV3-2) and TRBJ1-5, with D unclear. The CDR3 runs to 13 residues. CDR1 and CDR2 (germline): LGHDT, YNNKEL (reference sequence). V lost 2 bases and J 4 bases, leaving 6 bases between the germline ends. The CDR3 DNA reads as TGTGCCAGCAGCCAATTCCCGAATCAGCCCCAGCATTTT. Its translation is CASSQFPNQPQHF.

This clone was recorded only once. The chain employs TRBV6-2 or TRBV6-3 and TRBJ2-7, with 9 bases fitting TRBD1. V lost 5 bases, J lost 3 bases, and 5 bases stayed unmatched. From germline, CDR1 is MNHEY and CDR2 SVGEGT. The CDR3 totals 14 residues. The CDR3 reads CASSKGQGSYEQYF. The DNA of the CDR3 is TGTGCCAGCAGTAAGGGACAGGGAAGCTACGAGCAGTACTTC.

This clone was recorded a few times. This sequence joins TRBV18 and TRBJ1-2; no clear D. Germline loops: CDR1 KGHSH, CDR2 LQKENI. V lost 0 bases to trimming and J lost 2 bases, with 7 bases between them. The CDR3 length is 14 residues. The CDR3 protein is CASSPPGRNYGYTF. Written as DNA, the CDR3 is TGTGCCAGCTCACCACCGGGCAGGAACTATGGCTACACCTTC.

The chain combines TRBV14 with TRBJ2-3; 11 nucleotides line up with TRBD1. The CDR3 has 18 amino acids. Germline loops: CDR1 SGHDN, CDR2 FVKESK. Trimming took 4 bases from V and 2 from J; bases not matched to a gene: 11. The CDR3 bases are TGTGCCAGCAGCCCGTGGACAGGGGGCAAGGTGACCACAGATACGCAGTATTTT. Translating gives CASSPWTGGKVTTDTQYF.

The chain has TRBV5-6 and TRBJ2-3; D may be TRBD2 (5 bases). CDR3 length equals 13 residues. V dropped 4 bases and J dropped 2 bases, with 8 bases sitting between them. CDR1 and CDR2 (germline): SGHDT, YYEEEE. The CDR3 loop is CASSLDFTDTQYF. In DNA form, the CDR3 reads TGTGCCAGCAGCCTGGACTTCACAGATACGCAGTATTTT.

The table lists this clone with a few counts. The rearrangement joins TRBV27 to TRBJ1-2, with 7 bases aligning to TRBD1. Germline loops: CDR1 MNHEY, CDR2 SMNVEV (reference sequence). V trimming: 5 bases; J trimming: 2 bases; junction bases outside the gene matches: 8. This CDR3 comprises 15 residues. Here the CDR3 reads CASSLTGAVNYGYTF. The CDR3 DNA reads TGTGCCAGCAGTCTTACAGGGGCCGTAAACTATGGCTACACCTTC.

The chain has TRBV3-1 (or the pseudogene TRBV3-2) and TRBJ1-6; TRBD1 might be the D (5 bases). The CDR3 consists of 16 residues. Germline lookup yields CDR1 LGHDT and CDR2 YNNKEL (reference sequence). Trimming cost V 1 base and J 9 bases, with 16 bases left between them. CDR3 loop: CASSQVFGGASSPLHF. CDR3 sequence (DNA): TGTGCCAGCAGCCAAGTGTTCGGGGGAGCGAGTTCACCCCTCCACTTT.

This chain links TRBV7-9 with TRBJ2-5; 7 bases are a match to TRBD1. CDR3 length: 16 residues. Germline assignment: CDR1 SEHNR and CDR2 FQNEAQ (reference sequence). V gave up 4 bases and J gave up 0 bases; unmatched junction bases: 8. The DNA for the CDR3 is TGTGCCAGCAGCTCCACAGGGGATAGATACCAAGAGACCCAGTACTTC. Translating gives CASSSTGDRYQETQYF.